The clone carrying this T cell receptor beta chain came up many times. Its antigen is unidentified. TCRdb ran MiXCR on the reads and lists one entry per CDR3 protein. The sample yields fewer than 350,000 distinct CDR3 sequences, under 35% seen once. CDR3 length: 15 amino acids. Looked up from germline, CDR1 is SEHNR and CDR2 is FQNEAQ (reference sequence). V gave up 5 bases and J gave up 0 bases, with 13 bases separating them. The source of the sample is a study of T cell repertoires in cytomegalovirus infection. Study details: The authors relied on CMV epitopes, both recently identified HLA-C-restricted and well-studied HLA-B-restricted. Matching HLA type, along with CMV infection, was indicated by public TCR beta signatures.

Broader study findings: Across the ex vivo response, the dominant clonotypes were HLA-C-restricted CMV-specific TCR beta clonotypes. Using cumulative public TCR beta family frequency, the authors identified those who carried CMV together with the relevant HLA.

This sequence was found in a human donor in good health (CMV status not recorded). Some clones in this sample may be carry-over from other donors' samples. Here the sequenced sample was cultured PBMCs, taken from culture after CMV antigen stimulation. The chain combines TRBV7-9 with TRBJ1-1; unclear D gene. This CDR3 reads CASSPTAVMNTEAFF. The CDR3 DNA reads TGTGCCAGCAGCCCGACTGCGGTAATGAACACTGAAGCTTTCTTT.